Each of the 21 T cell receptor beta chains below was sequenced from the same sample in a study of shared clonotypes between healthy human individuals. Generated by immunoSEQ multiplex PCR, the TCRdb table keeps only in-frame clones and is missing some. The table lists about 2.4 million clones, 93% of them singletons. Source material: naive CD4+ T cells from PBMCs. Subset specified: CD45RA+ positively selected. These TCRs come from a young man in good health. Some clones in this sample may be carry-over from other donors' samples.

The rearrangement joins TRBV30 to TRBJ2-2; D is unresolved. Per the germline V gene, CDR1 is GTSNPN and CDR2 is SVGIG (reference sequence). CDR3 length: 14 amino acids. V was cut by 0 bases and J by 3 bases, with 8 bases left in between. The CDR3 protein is CAWSVPGYTGELFF. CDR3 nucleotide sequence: TGTGCCTGGAGTGTACCAGGTTACACCGGGGAGCTGTTTTTT.

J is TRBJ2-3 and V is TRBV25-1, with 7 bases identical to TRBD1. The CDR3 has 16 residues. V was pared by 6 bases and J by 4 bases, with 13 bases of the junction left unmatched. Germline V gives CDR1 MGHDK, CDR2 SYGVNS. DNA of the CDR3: TGTGCCAGCAGAGACCCAACAGGGGTAGGCGCAGATACGCAGTATTTT. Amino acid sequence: CASRDPTGVGADTQYF.

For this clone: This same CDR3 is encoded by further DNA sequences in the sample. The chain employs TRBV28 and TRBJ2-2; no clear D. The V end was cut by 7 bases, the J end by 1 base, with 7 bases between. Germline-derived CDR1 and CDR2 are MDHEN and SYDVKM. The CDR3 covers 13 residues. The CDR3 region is CASIQGNTGELFF. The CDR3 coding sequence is TGTGCCAGCATCCAAGGGAACACCGGGGAGCTGTTTTTT. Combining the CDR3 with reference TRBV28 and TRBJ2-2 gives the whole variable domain DVKVTQSSRYLVKRTGEKVFLECVQDMDHENMFWYRQDPGLGLRLIYFSYDVKMKEKGDIPEGYSVSREKKERFSLILESASTNQTSMYLCASIQGNTGELFFGEGSRLTVL.

CDR3 in DNA: TGTGCCAGCTCACCGGTCGGGAGCGGGGGCTACGAGCAGTACTTC. It encodes CASSPVGSGGYEQYF. V is TRBV18 and J is TRBJ2-7, with TRBD2 identical over 8 bases. V was clipped by 3 bases and J by 3 bases; unmatched bases: 7. CDR3 length equals 15 residues. Germline V gene sequence: CDR1 KGHSH, CDR2 LQKENI.

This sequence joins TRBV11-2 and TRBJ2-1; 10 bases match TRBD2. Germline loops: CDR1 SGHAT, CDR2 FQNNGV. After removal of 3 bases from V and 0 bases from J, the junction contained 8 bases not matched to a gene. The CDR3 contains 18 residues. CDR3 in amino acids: CASSFRGASGSSYNEQFF. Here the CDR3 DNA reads TGTGCCAGCAGCTTCAGAGGCGCTAGCGGGAGCTCCTACAATGAGCAGTTCTTC.

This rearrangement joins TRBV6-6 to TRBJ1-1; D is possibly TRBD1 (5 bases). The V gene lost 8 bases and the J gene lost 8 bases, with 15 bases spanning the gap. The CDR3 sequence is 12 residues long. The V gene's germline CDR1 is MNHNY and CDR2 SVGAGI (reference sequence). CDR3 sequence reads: CASSEGYGEAFF. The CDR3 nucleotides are TGTGCCAGCTCTGAGGGGTACGGCGAAGCTTTCTTT.

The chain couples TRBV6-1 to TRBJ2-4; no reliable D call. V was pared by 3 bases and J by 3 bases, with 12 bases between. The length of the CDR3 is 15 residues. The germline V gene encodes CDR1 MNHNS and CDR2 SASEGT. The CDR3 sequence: CASSDKGEGKNIQYF. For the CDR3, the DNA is TGTGCCAGCAGTGATAAAGGAGAAGGCAAAAACATTCAGTACTTC.

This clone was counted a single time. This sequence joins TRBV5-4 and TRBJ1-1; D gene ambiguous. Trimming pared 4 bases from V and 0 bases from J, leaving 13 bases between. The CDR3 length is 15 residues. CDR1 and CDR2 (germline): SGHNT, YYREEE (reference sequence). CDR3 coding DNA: TGTGCCAGCAGCAGCCCCGTAAACATGAACACTGAAGCTTTCTTT. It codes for CASSSPVNMNTEAFF. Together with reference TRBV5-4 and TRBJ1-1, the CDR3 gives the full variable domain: ETGVTQSPTHLIKTRGQQVTLRCSSQSGHNTVSWYQQALGQGPQFIFQYYREEENGRGNFPPRFSGLQFPNYSSELNVNALELDDSALYLCASSSPVNMNTEAFFGQGTRLTVV.

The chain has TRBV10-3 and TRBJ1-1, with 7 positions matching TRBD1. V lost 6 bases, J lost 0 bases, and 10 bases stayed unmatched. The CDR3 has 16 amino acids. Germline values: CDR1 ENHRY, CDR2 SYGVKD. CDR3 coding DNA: TGTGCCATCAGGGGACAGTTGGCCTCCCTGAACACTGAAGCTTTCTTT. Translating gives CAIRGQLASLNTEAFF.

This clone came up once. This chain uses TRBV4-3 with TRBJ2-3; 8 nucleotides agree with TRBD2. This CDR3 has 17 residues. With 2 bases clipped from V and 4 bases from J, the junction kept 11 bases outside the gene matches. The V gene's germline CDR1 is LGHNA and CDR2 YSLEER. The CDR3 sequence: CASSQLTGRGAADTQYF. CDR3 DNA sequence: TGCGCCAGCAGCCAACTGACGGGGCGGGGGGCCGCAGATACGCAGTATTTT.

CDR3: CASSPGSPNQPQHF. The CDR3 DNA is TGTGCCAGCAGCCCCGGGTCGCCAAATCAGCCCCAGCATTTT. The genes are TRBV7-2 and TRBJ1-5; D is undetermined. There are 14 residues in the CDR3. V lost 5 bases, J lost 4 bases, and 12 bases lay in between. Germline V lookup: CDR1 SGHTA, CDR2 FQGNSA. The variable domain in full, completed from reference TRBV7-2 and TRBJ1-5, reads GAGVSQSPSNKVTEKGKDVELRCDPISGHTALYWYRQSLGQGLEFLIYFQGNSAPDKSGLPSDRFSAERTGGSVSTLTIQRTQQEDSAVYLCASSPGSPNQPQHFGDGTRLSIL.

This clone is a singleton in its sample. CDR3 amino acids: CASSLRDRGLEQYF. Here the CDR3 DNA reads TGTGCCAGCAGCTTACGAGACAGGGGGCTCGAGCAGTACTTC. The rearrangement links TRBV7-9 to TRBJ2-7; 10 nucleotides match TRBD1. Trimming cost V 2 bases and J 6 bases; bases outside gene matches: 4. Per germline, CDR1 SEHNR and CDR2 FQNEAQ (reference sequence). The CDR3 is 14 residues long. Supplemented by reference TRBV7-9 and TRBJ2-7, the full variable domain reads DTGVSQNPRHKITKRGQNVTFRCDPISEHNRLYWYRQTLGQGPEFLTYFQNEAQLEKSRLLSDRFSAERPKGSFSTLEIQRTEQGDSAMYLCASSLRDRGLEQYFGPGTRLTVT.

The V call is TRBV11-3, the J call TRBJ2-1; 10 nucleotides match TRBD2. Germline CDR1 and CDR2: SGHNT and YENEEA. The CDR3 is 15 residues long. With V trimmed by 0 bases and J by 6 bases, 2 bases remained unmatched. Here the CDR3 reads CASSLEAGGPNEQFF. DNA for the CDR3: TGTGCCAGCAGCTTAGAAGCGGGAGGGCCCAATGAGCAGTTCTTC.

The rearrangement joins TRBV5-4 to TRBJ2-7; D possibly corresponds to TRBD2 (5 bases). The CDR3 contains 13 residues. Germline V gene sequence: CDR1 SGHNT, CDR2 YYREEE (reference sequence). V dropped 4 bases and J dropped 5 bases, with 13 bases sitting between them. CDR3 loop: CASSQGSRNEQYF. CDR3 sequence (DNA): TGTGCCAGCAGCCAAGGGAGCAGGAACGAGCAGTACTTC.

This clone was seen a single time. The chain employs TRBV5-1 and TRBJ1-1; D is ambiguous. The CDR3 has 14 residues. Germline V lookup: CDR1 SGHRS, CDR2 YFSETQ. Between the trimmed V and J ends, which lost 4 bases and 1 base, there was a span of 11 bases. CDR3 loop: CASSPNPGNTEAFF. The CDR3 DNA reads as TGCGCCAGCAGCCCTAACCCAGGGAACACTGAAGCTTTCTTT.

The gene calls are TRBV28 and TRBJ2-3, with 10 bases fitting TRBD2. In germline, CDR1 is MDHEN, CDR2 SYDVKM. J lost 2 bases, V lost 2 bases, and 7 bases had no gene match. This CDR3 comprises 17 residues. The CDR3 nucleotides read TGTGCCAGCAGTTTAGTCCTAGCGGGGGAGGACACAGATACGCAGTATTTT. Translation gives CASSLVLAGEDTDTQYF.

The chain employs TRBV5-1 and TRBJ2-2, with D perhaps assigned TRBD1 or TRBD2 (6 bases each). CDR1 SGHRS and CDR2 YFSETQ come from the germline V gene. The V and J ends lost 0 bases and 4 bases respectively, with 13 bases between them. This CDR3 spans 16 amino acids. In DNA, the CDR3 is TGCGCCAGCAGCTTGGAGATACAGGGAGGCACCGGGGAGCTGTTTTTT. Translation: CASSLEIQGGTGELFF.

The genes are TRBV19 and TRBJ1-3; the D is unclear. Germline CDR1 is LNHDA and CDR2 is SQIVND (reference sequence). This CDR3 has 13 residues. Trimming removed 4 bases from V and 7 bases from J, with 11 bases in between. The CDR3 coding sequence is TGTGCCAGTAGTACCGGACTGAGGAACACCATATATTTT. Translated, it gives CASSTGLRNTIYF.

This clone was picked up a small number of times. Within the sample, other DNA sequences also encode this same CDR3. The CDR3 here is CASSVDLNTEAFF. Here the CDR3 DNA reads TGTGCCAGCAGCGTAGACCTGAACACTGAAGCTTTCTTT. This sequence joins TRBV9 and TRBJ1-1; no firm D call. With 0 bases removed from V and 0 bases from J, the gap between germline ends came to 3 bases. Per germline, CDR1 SGDLS and CDR2 YYNGEE. This CDR3 is 13 amino acids long.

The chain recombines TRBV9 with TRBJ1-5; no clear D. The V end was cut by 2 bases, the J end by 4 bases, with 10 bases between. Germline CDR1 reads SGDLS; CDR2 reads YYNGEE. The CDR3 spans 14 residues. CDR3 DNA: TGTGCCAGCAGCGTCCAGCCTGGGAATCAGCCCCAGCATTTT. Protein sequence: CASSVQPGNQPQHF.

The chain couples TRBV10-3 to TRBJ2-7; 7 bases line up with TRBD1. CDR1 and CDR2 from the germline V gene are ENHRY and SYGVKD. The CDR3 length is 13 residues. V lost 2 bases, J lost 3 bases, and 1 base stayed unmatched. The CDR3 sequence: CAISETGVYEQYF. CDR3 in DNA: TGTGCCATCAGTGAGACAGGGGTCTACGAGCAGTACTTC.